The source of this TCR beta chain is a study of regulatory T cells in long-lasting Graves disease. Time point here: newly diagnosed GD, antithyroid drugs for less than 3 months. Researchers made the TCR library from RNA that was extracted from PBMCs. As a group, patients came from one endocrinology department in Xi'an, China. Germline values: CDR1 MNHEY, CDR2 SMNVEV (reference sequence). The CDR3 sequence is 16 residues long. V shed 3 bases and J shed 1 base, with 13 bases lying between them. This clonotype was detected many times. For TCR beta, libraries came from iRepertoire HTBI primers and Arm-PCR of CDR3 regions. One entry per CDR3 protein, called by TCRdb with MiXCR from the multiplex PCR reads. The sample has 450,000 to 600,000 distinct CDR3 sequences, 13% seen once. These data were likewise used in another study, on T cells in Graves' hyperthyroidism and ophthalmopathy.

The receptor was derived from a man under 40 with Graves disease. This specimen consisted of peripheral blood mononuclear cells (PBMCs), obtained at new diagnosis, from a patient treated with antithyroid drugs. The chain carries TRBV27 and TRBJ1-5; no reliable D call. CDR3 sequence (DNA): TGTGCCAGCAGTTTTGGCGGAACCGGCAGCAATCAGCCCCAGCATTTT. Translated, it gives CASSFGGTGSNQPQHF.